This T cell receptor beta chain was identified during a study of blood T cell repertoires in COVID-19. Study context: Samples representing acute and convalescent COVID-19 were sourced from the United States, Italy and Spain.

Germline lookup yields CDR1 LGHDT and CDR2 YNNKEL (reference sequence). The CDR3 contains 13 residues. The germline V and J ends were trimmed by 4 bases and 2 bases, with 7 bases remaining between them. Per the original methods: Nucleated cell counts were estimated from reference gene primer amplification. TCRdb's copy holds only in-frame clones and misses some; the assay was immunoSEQ multiplex PCR. That table supplies the V and J calls and clone size; D and trimming were determined from the DNA. Of about 390,000 clones listed, around 87% are singletons. This clone has more than one count but fewer than ten. Followed longitudinally, the Seattle patients had been enrolled during active infection.

This receptor was taken from a woman aged 55-70 years with COVID-19, enrolled during active disease. This chain links TRBV3-1 (or the pseudogene TRBV3-2) with TRBJ2-3; D gene uncertain. Material for sequencing was peripheral blood. In DNA, the CDR3 is TGTGCCAGCAGCCGGCTTAACACAGATACGCAGTATTTT. As protein: CASSRLNTDTQYF.